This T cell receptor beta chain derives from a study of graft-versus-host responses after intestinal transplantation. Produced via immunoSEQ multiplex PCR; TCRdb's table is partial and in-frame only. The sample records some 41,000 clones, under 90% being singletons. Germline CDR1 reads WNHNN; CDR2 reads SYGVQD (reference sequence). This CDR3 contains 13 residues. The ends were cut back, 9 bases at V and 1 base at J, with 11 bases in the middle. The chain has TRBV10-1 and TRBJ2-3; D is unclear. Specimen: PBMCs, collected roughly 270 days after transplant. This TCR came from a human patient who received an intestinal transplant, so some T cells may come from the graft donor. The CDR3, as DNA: TGCGCCAGTACCGGATCTCGCACAGATACGCAGTATTTT. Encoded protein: CASTGSRTDTQYF.